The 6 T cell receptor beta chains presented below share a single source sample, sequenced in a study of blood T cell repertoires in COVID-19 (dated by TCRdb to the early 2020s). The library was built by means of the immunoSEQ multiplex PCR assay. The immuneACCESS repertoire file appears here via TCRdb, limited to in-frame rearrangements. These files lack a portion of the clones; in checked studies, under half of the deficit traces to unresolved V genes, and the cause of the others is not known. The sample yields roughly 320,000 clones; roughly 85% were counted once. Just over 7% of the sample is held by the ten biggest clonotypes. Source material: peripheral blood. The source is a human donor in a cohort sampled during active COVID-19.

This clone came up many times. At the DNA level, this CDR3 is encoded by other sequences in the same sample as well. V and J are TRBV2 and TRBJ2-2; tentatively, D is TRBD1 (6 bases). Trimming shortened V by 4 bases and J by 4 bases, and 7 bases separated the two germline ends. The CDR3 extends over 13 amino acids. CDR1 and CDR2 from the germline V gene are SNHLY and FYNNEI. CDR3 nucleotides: TGTGCCAGCAGTGGAGGGGGCACCGGGGAGCTGTTTTTT. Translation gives CASSGGGTGELFF.

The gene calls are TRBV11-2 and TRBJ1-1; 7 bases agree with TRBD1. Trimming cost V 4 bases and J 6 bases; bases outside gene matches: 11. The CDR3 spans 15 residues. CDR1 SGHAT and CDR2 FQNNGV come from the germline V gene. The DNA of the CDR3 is TGTGCCAGCAGCTCGCCCCGACAGGGAATTTCTGAAGCTTTCTTT. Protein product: CASSSPRQGISEAFF.

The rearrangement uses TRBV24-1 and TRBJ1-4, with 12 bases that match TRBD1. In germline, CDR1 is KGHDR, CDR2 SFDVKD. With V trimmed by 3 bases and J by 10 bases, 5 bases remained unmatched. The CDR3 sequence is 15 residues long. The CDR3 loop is CATSDGGQGAGKLFF. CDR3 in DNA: TGTGCCACCAGTGATGGGGGACAGGGGGCTGGAAAACTGTTTTTT.

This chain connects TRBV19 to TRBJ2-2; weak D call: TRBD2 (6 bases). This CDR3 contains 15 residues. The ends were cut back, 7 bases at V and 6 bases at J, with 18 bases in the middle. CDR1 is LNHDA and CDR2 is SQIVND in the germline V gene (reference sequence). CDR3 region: CASTHNEGRSGELFF. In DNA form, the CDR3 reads TGTGCCAGTACCCACAATGAGGGGAGGTCCGGGGAGCTGTTTTTT.

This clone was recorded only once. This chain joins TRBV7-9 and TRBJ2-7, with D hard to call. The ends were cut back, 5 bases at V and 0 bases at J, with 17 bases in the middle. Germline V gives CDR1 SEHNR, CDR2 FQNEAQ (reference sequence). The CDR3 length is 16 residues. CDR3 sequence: CASSPRGRPSSYEQYF. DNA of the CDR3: TGTGCCAGCAGCCCCCGAGGTAGGCCCAGCTCCTACGAGCAGTACTTC.

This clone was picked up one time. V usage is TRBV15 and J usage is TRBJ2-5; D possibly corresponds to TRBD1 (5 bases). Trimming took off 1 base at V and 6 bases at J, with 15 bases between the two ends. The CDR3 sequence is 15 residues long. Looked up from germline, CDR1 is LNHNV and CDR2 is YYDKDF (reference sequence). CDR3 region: CATSRVYTGWQTQYF. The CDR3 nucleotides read TGTGCCACCAGCAGAGTTTATACAGGCTGGCAGACCCAGTACTTC.